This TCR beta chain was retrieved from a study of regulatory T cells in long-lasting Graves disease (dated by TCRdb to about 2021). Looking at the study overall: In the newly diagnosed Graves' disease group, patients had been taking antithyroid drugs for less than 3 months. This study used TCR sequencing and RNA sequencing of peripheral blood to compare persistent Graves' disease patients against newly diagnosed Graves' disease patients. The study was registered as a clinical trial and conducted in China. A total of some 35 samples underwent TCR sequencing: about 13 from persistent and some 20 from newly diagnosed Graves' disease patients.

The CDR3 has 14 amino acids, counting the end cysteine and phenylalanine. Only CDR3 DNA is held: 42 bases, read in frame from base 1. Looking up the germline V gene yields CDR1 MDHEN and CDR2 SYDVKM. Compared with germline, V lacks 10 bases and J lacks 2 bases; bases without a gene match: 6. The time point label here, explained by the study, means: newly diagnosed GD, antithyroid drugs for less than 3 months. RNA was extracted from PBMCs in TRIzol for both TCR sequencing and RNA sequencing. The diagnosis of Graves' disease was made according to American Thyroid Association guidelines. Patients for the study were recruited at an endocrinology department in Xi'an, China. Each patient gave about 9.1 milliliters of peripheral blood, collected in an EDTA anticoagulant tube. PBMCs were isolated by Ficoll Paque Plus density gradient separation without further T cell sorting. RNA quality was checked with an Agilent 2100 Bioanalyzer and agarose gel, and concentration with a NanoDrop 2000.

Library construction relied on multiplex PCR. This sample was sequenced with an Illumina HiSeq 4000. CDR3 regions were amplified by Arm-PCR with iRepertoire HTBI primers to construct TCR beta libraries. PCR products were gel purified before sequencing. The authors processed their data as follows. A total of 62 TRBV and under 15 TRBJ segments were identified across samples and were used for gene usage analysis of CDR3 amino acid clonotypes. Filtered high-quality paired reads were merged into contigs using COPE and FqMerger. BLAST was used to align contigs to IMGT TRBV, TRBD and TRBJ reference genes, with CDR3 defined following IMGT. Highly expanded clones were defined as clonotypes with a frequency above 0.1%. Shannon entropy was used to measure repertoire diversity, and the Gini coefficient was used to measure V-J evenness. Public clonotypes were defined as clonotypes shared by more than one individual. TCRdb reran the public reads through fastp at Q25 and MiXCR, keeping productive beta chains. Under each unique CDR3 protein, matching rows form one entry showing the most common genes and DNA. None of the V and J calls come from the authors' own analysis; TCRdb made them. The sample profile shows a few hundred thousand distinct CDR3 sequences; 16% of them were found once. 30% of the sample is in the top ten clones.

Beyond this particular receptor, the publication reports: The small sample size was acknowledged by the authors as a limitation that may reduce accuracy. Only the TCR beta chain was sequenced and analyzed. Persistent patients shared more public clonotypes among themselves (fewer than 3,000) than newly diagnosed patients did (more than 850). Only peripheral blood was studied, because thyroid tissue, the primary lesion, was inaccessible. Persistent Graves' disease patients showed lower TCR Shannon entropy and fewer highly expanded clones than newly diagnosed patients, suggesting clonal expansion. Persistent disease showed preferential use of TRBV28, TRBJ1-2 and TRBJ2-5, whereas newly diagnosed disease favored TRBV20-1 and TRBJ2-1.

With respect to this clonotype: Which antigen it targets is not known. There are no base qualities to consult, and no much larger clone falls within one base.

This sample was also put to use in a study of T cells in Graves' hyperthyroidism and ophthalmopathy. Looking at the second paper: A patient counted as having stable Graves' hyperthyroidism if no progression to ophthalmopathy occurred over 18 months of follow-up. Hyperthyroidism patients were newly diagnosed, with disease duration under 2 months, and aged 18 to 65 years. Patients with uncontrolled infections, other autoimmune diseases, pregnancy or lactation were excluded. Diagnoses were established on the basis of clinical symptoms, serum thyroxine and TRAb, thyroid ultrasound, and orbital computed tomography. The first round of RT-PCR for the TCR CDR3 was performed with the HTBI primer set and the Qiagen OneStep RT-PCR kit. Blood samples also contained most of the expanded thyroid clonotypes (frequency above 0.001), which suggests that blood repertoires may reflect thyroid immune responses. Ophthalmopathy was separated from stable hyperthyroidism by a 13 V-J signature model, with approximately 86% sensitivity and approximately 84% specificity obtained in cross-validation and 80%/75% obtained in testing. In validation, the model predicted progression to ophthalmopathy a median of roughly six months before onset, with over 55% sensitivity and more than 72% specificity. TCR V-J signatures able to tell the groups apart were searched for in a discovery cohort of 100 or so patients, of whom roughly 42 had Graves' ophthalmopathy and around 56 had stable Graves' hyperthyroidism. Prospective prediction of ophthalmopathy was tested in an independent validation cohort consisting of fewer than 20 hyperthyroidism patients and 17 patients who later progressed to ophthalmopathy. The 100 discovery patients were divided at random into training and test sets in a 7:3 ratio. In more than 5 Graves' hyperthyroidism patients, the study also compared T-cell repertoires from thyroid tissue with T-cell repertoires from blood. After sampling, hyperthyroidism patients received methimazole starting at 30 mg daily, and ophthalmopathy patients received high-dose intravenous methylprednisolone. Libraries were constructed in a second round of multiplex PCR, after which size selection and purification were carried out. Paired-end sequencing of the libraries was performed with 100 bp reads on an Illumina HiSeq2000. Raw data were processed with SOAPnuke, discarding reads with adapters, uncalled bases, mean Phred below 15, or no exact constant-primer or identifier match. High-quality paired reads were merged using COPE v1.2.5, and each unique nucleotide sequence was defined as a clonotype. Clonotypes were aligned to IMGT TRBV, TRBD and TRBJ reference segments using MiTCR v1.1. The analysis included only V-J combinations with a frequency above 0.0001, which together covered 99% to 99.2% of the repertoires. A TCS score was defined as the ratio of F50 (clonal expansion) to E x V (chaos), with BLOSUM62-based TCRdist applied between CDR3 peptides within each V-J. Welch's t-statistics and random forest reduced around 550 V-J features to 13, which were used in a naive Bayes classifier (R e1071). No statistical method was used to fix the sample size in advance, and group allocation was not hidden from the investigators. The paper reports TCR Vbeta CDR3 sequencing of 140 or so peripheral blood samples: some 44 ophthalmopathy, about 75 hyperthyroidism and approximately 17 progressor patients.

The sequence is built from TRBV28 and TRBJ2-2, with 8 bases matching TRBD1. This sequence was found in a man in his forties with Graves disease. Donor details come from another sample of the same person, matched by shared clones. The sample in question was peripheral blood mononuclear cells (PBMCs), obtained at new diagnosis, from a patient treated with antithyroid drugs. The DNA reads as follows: TGTGCCACCTTCGACAGGGGCAACACCGGGGAGCTGTTTTTT. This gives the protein CATFDRGNTGELFF. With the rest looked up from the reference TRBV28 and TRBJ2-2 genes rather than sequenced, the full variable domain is DVKVTQSSRYLVKRTGEKVFLECVQDMDHENMFWYRQDPGLGLRLIYFSYDVKMKEKGDIPEGYSVSREKKERFSLILESASTNQTSMYLCATFDRGNTGELFFGEGSRLTVL.